This section outlines one T cell receptor beta chain sequence together with its context. No antigen is known for it. One end of the junction varies from germline; a read error may be responsible. This entry belongs to a study of T-cell memory formation after mild COVID-19. The CDR3 is made up of 12 amino acids. CDR1 and CDR2 (germline): SNHLY, FYNNEI. 5'RACE, which relied on constant-segment primers, yielded TCR alpha and TCR beta cDNA libraries carrying sample barcodes and UMIs. Each CDR3 protein gets one entry after TCRdb re-called the 5' RACE reads with MiXCR. Among roughly 400,000 distinct CDR3 sequences listed, 24% were seen once. Study-wide findings and caveats: Later expanders leaned CD4+, whereas day 15 to 85 contracting clones were balanced CD4/CD8. Shrinking CD4+ clones resided mostly in CM and EM, and CD8+ ones in EMRA.

The sequenced sample was PBMCs or a T cell subset sorted from them (not recorded which). The genes are TRBV2 and TRBJ1-2; 7 positions agree with TRBD1. The source of this sequence is an adult woman who had mild COVID-19 (a few samples of this study predate the infection). Cell type and time point are not known. As DNA, the CDR3 is TGTGCCAGCAGGGAAGGGGGCTCTGGCTACACCTTC. As protein: CASREGGSGYTF. Full variable domain (outside the CDR3, taken from reference TRBV2 and TRBJ1-2): EPEVTQTPSHQVTQMGQEVILRCVPISNHLYFYWYRQILGQKVEFLVSFYNNEISEKSEIFDDQFSVERPDGSNFTLKIRSTKLEDSAMYFCASREGGSGYTFGSGTRLTVV.